The present T cell receptor beta chain was sequenced within a study of breast tumors, draining lymph nodes, adjacent tissues (dated by TCRdb to 2016 to 2017). About the investigation overall: TCR beta repertoires were compared across tumor, adjacent nontumor tissue and axillary lymph nodes obtained from breast cancer patients. The study aimed to assess the relationships and possible T-cell exchange between tumor, surrounding tissue and draining lymph node repertoires in human breast cancer.

TCRdb shows the sequencer as Illumina HiSeq 2000. Multiplex PCR amplification was used to generate the TCR beta chain libraries. High-throughput sequencing was used to analyze the amplified TCR beta chain products. TCRdb trimmed the raw reads at Q25, called clones with MiXCR and kept productive beta chains. Identical CDR3 protein sequences are pooled into one entry, listed with their most common genes and DNA. For this sample there are about 230,000 distinct CDR3 sequences; around 32% appear just once. The top ten hold 1.1% to 1.5% of the sample. This clonotype was found many times. Its antigen is not yet known. Base qualities were left out, and no much larger clone turns up one base away. The lymph node samples were taken from the axillary draining lymph nodes of breast cancer patients. Results and caveats for the whole study, not just this receptor: Rather than being directly demonstrated, the conclusion that tumor T cells originate in lymph nodes was presented as consistent with a hypothesis. Tumor and nontumor tissue repertoires were significantly more similar in luminal-like than in basal-like breast cancer. The data were considered consistent with most tumor T cells being derived from the lymph node and subsequently expanding within tumor tissue. T-cell repertoire diversity in tumors was found to be lower than in lymph nodes but higher than in nontumor tissue, and preferential V and J gene usage was observed.

The receptor was isolated from a female donor with breast cancer. Some clones in this sample may be carry-over from other donors' samples. The sequencing input was axillary lymph node tissue.

The nucleotides read TGTGCCAGCAGCCCCCGGAGAGAGACTGAAGCTTTCTTT. It is translated as CASSPRRETEAFF. The V and J genes are TRBV9 and TRBJ1-1, with the D gene uncertain. V lost 4 bases and J lost 5 bases; the stretch between them is 12 bases long. CDR1 and CDR2 (SGDLS, YYNGEE) derive from the germline V gene. The CDR3 covers 13 residues, taking in both the cysteine and the phenylalanine. Just CDR3 DNA is preserved here, 39 bases in frame from base 1. With the portions outside the CDR3 filled from the reference TRBV9 and TRBJ1-1 genes, the complete variable region becomes DSGVTQTPKHLITATGQRVTLRCSPRSGDLSVYWYQQSLDQGLQFLIQYYNGEERAKGNILERFSAQQFPDLHSELNLSSLELGDSALYFCASSPRRETEAFFGQGTRLTVV.